This TCR beta chain was documented in a study of CD8 T cells in ankylosing spondylitis. Findings and caveats of the study: In reactive arthritis synovial fluid and blood, some motif variants had been reported before. Disease-associated clonotypes exhibited CD8+ identity and were relatively infrequent in peripheral blood. The study looked at matched synovial fluid samples from ankylosing spondylitis patients. Disease-linked clones were reported to be significantly enriched there.

V was cut by 2 bases and J by 4 bases, with 13 bases left in between. Germline V gene lookup returns CDR1 SGHRS and CDR2 YFSETQ. The CDR3 sequence is 14 residues long. This clonotype was counted at least ten times. Its antigen is not identified. Quantitative barcoded 5'-RACE was used to prepare TCR beta libraries. TCRdb reprocessed the 5' RACE reads with MiXCR, giving one entry per CDR3 protein. The sample has about 130,000 distinct CDR3 sequences, about a tenth seen once. What was sequenced was blood, either unsorted or a sorted T cell fraction (not recorded which). This receptor was taken from a male donor with ankylosing spondylitis or in good health (not recorded which). The gene calls are TRBV5-1 and TRBJ2-7, with D tentatively TRBD1 (6 bases). This CDR3 is CASSFLDSEYEQYF. CDR3 sequence (DNA): TGCGCCAGCAGCTTCTTGGACAGCGAATACGAGCAGTACTTC. The whole variable domain, remainder taken from reference TRBV5-1 and TRBJ2-7, is KAGVTQTPRYLIKTRGQQVTLSCSPISGHRSVSWYQQTPGQGLQFLFEYFSETQRNKGNFPGRFSGRQFSNSRSEMNVSTLELGDSALYLCASSFLDSEYEQYFGPGTRLTVT.